Listed below are T cell receptor beta chains from one sample, sequenced in a study of CD8 T cells in ankylosing spondylitis. One entry per CDR3 protein results from TCRdb running MiXCR on the 5' RACE reads. The sample has around 300,000 distinct CDR3 sequences; around 21% are singletons. The sample comprised blood, either unsorted or a sorted T cell fraction (not recorded which). The source is a female donor with ankylosing spondylitis or in good health (not recorded which). Both conserved end residues are part of each CDR3. The D gene is left open where the match is weak. Not every row has a clone size; where given, it reads once, few, many or a size class.

>.|.|TRBJ2-3|TRBV9
TGTGCCAGCAGCACACTTGCTAGCACAGATACGCAGTATTTT
CASSTLASTDTQYF
>TRBD1|.|TRBJ1-1|TRBV10-3
TGTGCCATCAGTGCACAGGGGGAGGACACTGAAGCTTTCTTT
CAISAQGEDTEAFF
>TRBD2|few|TRBJ2-7|TRBV5-1
TGCGCCAGCAGCTTGTCTAGCGGGAGCTACGAGCAGTACTTC
CASSLSSGSYEQYF
>TRBD2|many|TRBJ2-2|TRBV5-1
TGCGCCAGCAGCTTAGCGGGAGGCGACACCGGGGAGCTGTTTTTT
CASSLAGGDTGELFF
>.|many|TRBJ2-2|TRBV5-1
TGCGCCAGCAGCTTGGCAGGACATAACACCGGGGAGCTGTTTTTT
CASSLAGHNTGELFF
>TRBD1|.|TRBJ1-1|TRBV6-5
TGTGCCAGCAGTTATGGGACAGTCCCTTTCTTT
CASSYGTVPFF
>.|.|TRBJ1-4|TRBV12-3/TRBV12-4
TGTGCCAGCAGTTTATGGGGGCGCGGGGGAAATGAAAAACTGTTTTTT
CASSLWGRGGNEKLFF
>.|.|TRBJ2-1|TRBV11-2
TGTGCCAGCAGCTCGACGGCAGGGGAGCAGTTCTTC
CASSSTAGEQFF
>TRBD2|few|TRBJ2-4|TRBV11-1
TGTGCCAGCAGCTTAACCCTTCTAGCGGGAGGGATGGACATTCAGTACTTC
CASSLTLLAGGMDIQYF
>TRBD2|.|TRBJ2-7|TRBV3-1
TGTGCCAGCAGCCAGGGAAGGACTAGTTCATACGAGCAGTACTTC
CASSQGRTSSYEQYF
>TRBD1|few|TRBJ2-5|TRBV15
TGTGCCACCAGCAGAAACAGGGGTGGAGAGACCCAGTACTTC
CATSRNRGGETQYF
>TRBD2|.|TRBJ2-3|TRBV6-2/TRBV6-3
TGTGCCAGCAGCATCGCGGGAGTCGGTACGCAGTATTTT
CASSIAGVGTQYF
>.|few|TRBJ2-5|TRBV5-1
TGCGCCAGCAGCTTACGGCCGGTGGGGGAGACCCAGTACTTC
CASSLRPVGETQYF
>.|.|TRBJ2-3|TRBV19
TGTGCCAGTACCCTCTCGTCGGTAGCGGTGAGCACAGATACGCAGTATTTT
CASTLSSVAVSTDTQYF
>TRBD2|.|TRBJ2-1|TRBV5-1
TGCGCCAGCAGCTTGTCTCCGGGACTAACCTACAATGAGCAGTTCTTC
CASSLSPGLTYNEQFF
>.|.|TRBJ2-3|TRBV6-2/TRBV6-3
TGTGCCAGCGGAGGTGGCGGCCCCGGAGATACGCAGTATTTT
CASGGGGPGDTQYF
>.|many|TRBJ2-1|TRBV3-1
TGTGCCAGCAGCCAAGATCAGGAGAACTACAATGAGCAGTTCTTC
CASSQDQENYNEQFF
>TRBD2|.|TRBJ2-2|TRBV6-2/TRBV6-3
TGTGCCAGCAGTTACCAGCGGGAGGGCCTTAACACCGGGGAGCTGTTTTTT
CASSYQREGLNTGELFF
>TRBD2|.|TRBJ2-1|TRBV11-3
TGTGCCAGCAGCTTCGCGGGAGGGGCTCTTGATGAGCAGTTCTTC
CASSFAGGALDEQFF
>.|many|TRBJ1-5|TRBV25-1
TGTGCCAGCAGTCCTGGGAATCAGCCCCAGCATTTT
CASSPGNQPQHF
>.|.|TRBJ1-6|TRBV4-3
TGCGCCAGCAGCCAAGAGGATGGGTTTCGGTCACCCCTCCACTTT
CASSQEDGFRSPLHF
>.|.|TRBJ2-3|TRBV20-1
TGCAGTGCATCGGGACCCAGAAACACAGATACGCAGTATTTT
CSASGPRNTDTQYF
>TRBD1|many|TRBJ2-7|TRBV29-1
TGCAGCGTCAGGGACAGACAGTTATACGAGCAGTACTTC
CSVRDRQLYEQYF
>.|few|TRBJ2-1|TRBV12-3/TRBV12-4
TGTGCCAGCAGTTTAGCGGGAGGGGGTAACAATGAGCAGTTCTTC
CASSLAGGGNNEQFF
>.|.|TRBJ2-1|TRBV23-1
TGCGCCAGCAGTCAACTCACCGGGACACAACGAGCGGGGCAGTTCTTC
CASSQLTGTQRAGQFF
>.|.|TRBJ2-1|TRBV20-1
TGCAGTGCTAGTTTCCGGGGCTCCTACAATGAGCAGTTCTTC
CSASFRGSYNEQFF
>.|many|TRBJ2-2|TRBV20-1
TGCAGTGCTAGTCTTAATGGCGGGGCGAACACCGGGGAGCTGTTTTTT
CSASLNGGANTGELFF
>.|few|TRBJ2-7|TRBV20-1
TGCAGTGATATGGTAGCGGTGAACTCGACATACGAGCAGTACTTC
CSDMVAVNSTYEQYF
>.|many|TRBJ2-1|TRBV27
TGTGCCAGCAGTTTGCGGAAACTAGGGGGCAATGAGCAGTTCTTC
CASSLRKLGGNEQFF
>TRBD1|.|TRBJ1-4|TRBV15
TGTGCCACCAGCAGAGTTGAGGGGGCGAGGTTTGGTGGAGGAAAACTGTTTTTT
CATSRVEGARFGGGKLFF
>.|.|TRBJ2-3|TRBV5-6
TGTGCCAGCAGAGCCGGCCCCGAAAGGACAGATACGCAGTATTTT
CASRAGPERTDTQYF
>TRBD2|medium-sized|TRBJ2-1|TRBV24-1
TGTGCCACCAGTGCCCGACTAGCGGGAGTCAATGAGCAGTTCTTC
CATSARLAGVNEQFF